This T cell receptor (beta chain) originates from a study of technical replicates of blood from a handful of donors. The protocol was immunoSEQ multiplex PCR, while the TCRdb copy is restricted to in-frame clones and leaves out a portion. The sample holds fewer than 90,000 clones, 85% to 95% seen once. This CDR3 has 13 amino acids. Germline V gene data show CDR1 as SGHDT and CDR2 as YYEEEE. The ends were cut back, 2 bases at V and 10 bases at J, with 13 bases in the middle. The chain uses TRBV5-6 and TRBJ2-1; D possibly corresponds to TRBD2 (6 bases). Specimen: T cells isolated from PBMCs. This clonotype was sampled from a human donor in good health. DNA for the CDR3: TGTGCCAGCAGCTTCACTGAGGCGGGGGAGCAGTTCTTC. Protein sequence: CASSFTEAGEQFF.